This is a list of T cell receptor beta chains from one sample in a study of shared clonotypes between healthy human individuals. Only in-frame clones appear in the TCRdb table, and some are missing; sequencing was by immunoSEQ multiplex PCR. The sample has 2 million to 2.5 million clones, roughly 93% seen once. Sequencing used naive CD4+ T cells from PBMCs. The receptors come from a man younger than 30 in good health. Some clones in this sample may be carry-over from other donors' samples. Each CDR3 is given with its conserved first and last residue. The D gene is left open where the match is weak. Clone size is stated in some rows and not others, as once, few, many or a class when expanded.

TRBJ2-1 | TRBV5-1 | NA | NA | TGCGCCAGCAGCTTGGTTCCGGGACCAACGGGTAATGAGCAGTTCTTC | CASSLVPGPTGNEQFF
TRBJ1-3 | TRBV2 | once | NA | TGTGCCAGCAGCCCCTACGGGGGGGCCTCTGGAAACACCATATATTTT | CASSPYGGASGNTIYF
TRBJ1-4 | TRBV2 | NA | NA | TGTGCCAGCAGTGAGGGGGGGGCCTATGAAAAACTGTTTTTT | CASSEGGAYEKLFF
TRBJ1-2 | TRBV30 | NA | NA | TGTGCCTCGACGGTTGGGGTCCTGTCTAACTATGGCTACACCTTC | CASTVGVLSNYGYTF
TRBJ2-7 | TRBV5-1 | NA | TRBD2 | TGCGCCAGCAGCCCAAAGGGGGCGGGAGGGCTGTACGAGCAGTACTTC | CASSPKGAGGLYEQYF
TRBJ2-2 | TRBV2 | NA | TRBD1 | TGTGCCAGCAGTCGACAGGGGACTAACACCGGGGAGCTGTTTTTT | CASSRQGTNTGELFF
TRBJ2-3 | TRBV10-1 | NA | NA | TGCGCCAGCAGCCCCGGGGTCACAGATACGCAGTATTTT | CASSPGVTDTQYF
TRBJ2-3 | TRBV27 | NA | TRBD2 | TGTGCCAGCAGTTTGACCTCTAGCGGGAGGGTGGCAGATACGCAGTATTTT | CASSLTSSGRVADTQYF
TRBJ1-5 | TRBV7-9 | few | NA | TGTGCCAGCAGCCCGATTAATCAGCCCCAGCATTTT | CASSPINQPQHF
TRBJ1-1 | TRBV5-1 | NA | NA | TGCGCCAGCAGCTCCTCGCCATTCATGAACACTGAAGCTTTCTTT | CASSSSPFMNTEAFF
TRBJ1-2 | TRBV19 | NA | TRBD1 | TGTGCCAGTAGTATAGTAGGGACAGGGCGGTATGGCTACACCTTC | CASSIVGTGRYGYTF
TRBJ2-1 | TRBV11-3 | NA | NA | TGTGCCAGCAGCTTAGATGGGTCAACAGGCTACAATGAGCAGTTCTTC | CASSLDGSTGYNEQFF
TRBJ1-3 | TRBV5-6 | NA | NA | TGTGCCAGCAGCTTGGGTGTTCTCTCTGGAAACACCATATATTTT | CASSLGVLSGNTIYF
TRBJ2-7 | TRBV6-5 | NA | TRBD2 | TGTGCCAGCAGTCTCCACACTAGCGGGAGCAGCGAGCAGTACTTC | CASSLHTSGSSEQYF
TRBJ1-6 | TRBV4-3 | NA | NA | TGCGCCAGCAGCCAAGATTGGGGTAATAATTCACCCCTCCACTTT | CASSQDWGNNSPLHF
TRBJ1-1 | TRBV7-2 | NA | NA | TGTGCCAGCAGCTTAAGGCTTTTGTATGAAGCTTTCTTT | CASSLRLLYEAFF
TRBJ2-1 | TRBV29-1 | NA | NA | TGCAGCGTCGTAGCAGATAGGAACAATGAGCAGTTCTTC | CSVVADRNNEQFF
TRBJ2-1 | TRBV28 | once | TRBD2 | TGTGCCAGCAGTTTAGCGGGAGGGCCGGGGAATGAGCAGTTCTTC | CASSLAGGPGNEQFF
TRBJ1-2 | TRBV9 | NA | NA | TGTGCCAGCAGCGTGGGGGTGGGGCAGTCCCATGGCTACACCTTC | CASSVGVGQSHGYTF
TRBJ2-1 | TRBV11-2 | once | TRBD2 | TGTGCCAGCAGCTCCCTAGCGGGAGGTCACCGGGCTGAGCAGTTCTTC | CASSSLAGGHRAEQFF
TRBJ2-4 | TRBV7-3 | NA | TRBD2 | TGTGCCAGCAGCTCCGGGACTAGCAACATTCAGTACTTC | CASSSGTSNIQYF
TRBJ2-1 | TRBV9 | NA | NA | TGTGCCAGCAGCCAGAATCCGTCCCCCTCCTACAATGAGCAGTTCTTC | CASSQNPSPSYNEQFF
TRBJ2-7 | TRBV5-1 | once | NA | TGCGCCAGCAGCTCATCAGTGTCTCCCGGGGTTAGGGCTTCCTACGAGCAGTACTTC | CASSSSVSPGVRASYEQYF
TRBJ2-3 | TRBV28 | NA | TRBD2 | TGTGCCAGCAGTTTCTCGGGGGGAGTTCGTAATACGCAGTATTTT | CASSFSGGVRNTQYF
TRBJ1-2 | TRBV28 | NA | NA | TGTGCCAGCAGCCAGGGAGGGAGTACGCAGGGCTACACCTTC | CASSQGGSTQGYTF
TRBJ1-2 | TRBV5-4 | NA | NA | TGTGCCAGCAGCTTGTCAGCGGACAGTACTTTCTACACCTTC | CASSLSADSTFYTF
TRBJ2-2 | TRBV4-3 | NA | NA | TGCGCCAGCAGCCAAGACCCCCAGAGCACGAACACCGGGGAGCTGTTTTTT | CASSQDPQSTNTGELFF
TRBJ1-1 | TRBV5-4 | NA | TRBD1 | TGTGCCAGCAGCCGAGGGACAGGGGATTCTATGAACACTGAAGCTTTCTTT | CASSRGTGDSMNTEAFF
TRBJ1-5 | TRBV2 | once | NA | TGTGCCAGCAAGGGGAGCTCGGGACATCAGCCCCAGCATTTT | CASKGSSGHQPQHF
TRBJ1-1 | TRBV5-6 | NA | TRBD1 | TGTGCCAGCAGCTTGGGGGGGCCGGGACAGGGGATGGCTTTCTTT | CASSLGGPGQGMAFF
TRBJ1-5 | TRBV5-1 | few | NA | TGCGCCAGCAGCTTATCGTCCGATCAGCCCCAGCATTTT | CASSLSSDQPQHF
TRBJ2-7 | TRBV18 | NA | NA | TGTGCCAGCTCTCGCGGATCCTACGAGCAGTACTTC | CASSRGSYEQYF
TRBJ2-1 | TRBV5-1 | NA | NA | TGCGCCAGCAGCCTCCTGGCGGGAACCGACAATGAGCAGTTCTTC | CASSLLAGTDNEQFF
TRBJ1-1 | TRBV28 | once | NA | TGTGCCAGCACCTCCGGGACGCTTCACCTCGAAGCTTTCTTT | CASTSGTLHLEAFF
TRBJ2-7 | TRBV5-6 | NA | NA | TGTGCCAGCAGCCGAGCGTTCAGCTCCTACGAGCAGTACTTC | CASSRAFSSYEQYF
TRBJ2-7 | TRBV6-6 | NA | NA | TGTGCCAGCATTGGGCCCTCCTACGAGCAGTACTTC | CASIGPSYEQYF
TRBJ2-7 | TRBV28 | NA | NA | TGTGCCAGCACCCGGGGCGGCGAGCCGTACGAGCAGTACTTC | CASTRGGEPYEQYF
TRBJ2-7 | TRBV21-1 | once | NA | TGTGCCAGCAGCACGGTTAACTTC | CASSTVNF
TRBJ2-4 | TRBV6-5 | NA | NA | TGTGCCAGCAGTTATTATCCGATAGCCAAAAACATTCAGTACTTC | CASSYYPIAKNIQYF
TRBJ2-7 | TRBV6-1 | NA | TRBD2 | TGTGCCAGCAGTGAAGCGCCGTTGGCTAGCGGGATGTACGAGCAGTACTTC | CASSEAPLASGMYEQYF
TRBJ2-2 | TRBV4-1 | NA | NA | TGCGCCAGCAGCCCCAGGACTGGAGGATACACCGGGGAGCTGTTTTTT | CASSPRTGGYTGELFF
TRBJ1-1 | TRBV2 | NA | NA | TGTGCCAGCAGTGAGGGCCGTCTGAACACTGAAGCTTTCTTT | CASSEGRLNTEAFF
TRBJ2-3 | TRBV4-1 | NA | TRBD2 | TGCGCCAGCAGCCAAGTAGGCGGGAGGGGCACAGATACGCAGTATTTT | CASSQVGGRGTDTQYF
TRBJ1-1 | TRBV4-3 | NA | NA | TGCGCCAGCAGCCAAGATAGGGGTACTGAAGCTTTCTTT | CASSQDRGTEAFF
TRBJ1-2 | TRBV7-9 | NA | NA | TGTGCCAGCAGCTTAGAGGTTGAACACCCCAGCTATGGCTACACCTTC | CASSLEVEHPSYGYTF
TRBJ2-4 | TRBV11-2 | once | TRBD2 | TGTGCCAGCAGCTTCAGCCCGAAAAGCGGGAGAGCCAAAAACATTCAGTACTTC | CASSFSPKSGRAKNIQYF
TRBJ1-4 | TRBV29-1 | NA | NA | TGCAGCGCCCAGGTGGACGTGGGAAAACTGTTTTTT | CSAQVDVGKLFF
TRBJ1-1 | TRBV7-2 | NA | NA | TGTGCCAGCAGCTTGAGGGGAGGCGGCACTGAAGCTTTCTTT | CASSLRGGGTEAFF
TRBJ1-1 | TRBV6-6 | NA | NA | TGTGCCAGCAGTCCTAGGGGGAACACTGAAGCTTTCTTT | CASSPRGNTEAFF
TRBJ2-7 | TRBV19 | NA | TRBD2 | TGTGCCAGTATTTCGAGCGAAATAGCGGGAGAGAATTGCTACGAGCAGTACTTC | CASISSEIAGENCYEQYF
TRBJ1-4 | TRBV9 | NA | NA | TGTGCCAGCAGCGTTTTTGCAGGGTCTAATGAAAAACTGTTTTTT | CASSVFAGSNEKLFF
TRBJ2-7 | TRBV6-5 | NA | TRBD2 | TGTGCCAGCAGCCGACTAGCGGGAAAGTACGAGCAGTACTTC | CASSRLAGKYEQYF
TRBJ2-1 | TRBV6-5 | NA | TRBD2 | TGTGCCAGCAGTTACTCGACCGGGAGGGCCGGCAATGAGCAGTTCTTC | CASSYSTGRAGNEQFF
TRBJ1-1 | TRBV2 | NA | NA | TGTGCCAGCAGTGGTCCAGGGCTGACTGAAGCTTTCTTT | CASSGPGLTEAFF
TRBJ1-2 | TRBV5-1 | once | NA | TGCGCCAGCAGCTTGGGTCTGACGGGAGGCTATGGCTACACCTTC | CASSLGLTGGYGYTF
TRBJ2-7 | TRBV5-4 | NA | TRBD1 | TGTGCCAGCAGCCAGCAGGGGGCTAACTACGAGCAGTACTTC | CASSQQGANYEQYF
TRBJ2-7 | TRBV19 | NA | NA | TGTGCCAGTAGTATAGTTAAGACCTGGAGCTCCTACGAGCAGTACTTC | CASSIVKTWSSYEQYF
TRBJ1-3 | TRBV5-8 | NA | NA | TGTGCCAGCAGCTTGATAAACACCATATATTTT | CASSLINTIYF